A selection of T cell receptor beta chains follows, all from one sample in a study of tumor and adjacent non-tumor tissue in lung cancer. TCRdb processed the multiplex PCR reads anew with MiXCR; each CDR3 protein has one entry. The sample holds about 120,000 distinct CDR3 sequences, around three fifths seen once. The source material was lung tumor tissue. Receptor source: a man under 40 with non-small cell lung cancer. Each CDR3 is given with its conserved first and last residue. D genes are given only for firm matches. Only part of the rows carry a size: once, few, many, or a class if the clone is expanded.

CDR3 protein	CDR3 DNA	D gene	J gene	clone size	V gene
CVISGHRGAGQETQYF	TGTGTCATCAGTGGTCATAGGGGGGCCGGCCAAGAGACCCAGTACTTC	-	TRBJ2-5	-	TRBV10-3
CASGLSGDNQPQYF	TGTGCAAGCGGCTTATCTGGGGACAATCAGCCCCAGTATTTT	-	TRBJ2-3	-	TRBV11-2
CASSQDYASSYEHYF	TGTGCTAGCAGCCAAGATTATGCATCCTCCTACGAGCACTACTTC	-	TRBJ2-7	-	TRBV4-2
CSVYWTGGNTIYF	TGCAGCGTTTATTGGACAGGGGGAAACACCATATATTTT	TRBD1	TRBJ1-3	many	TRBV29-1
CASNEQGGSPLHF	TGTGCCAGCAATGAACAGGGGGGATCACCCCTCCACTTT	TRBD1	TRBJ1-6	-	TRBV6-1
CSARDALNHEQYF	TGCAGTGCTAGAGATGCTCTAAACCACGAGCAGTACTTC	-	TRBJ2-7	-	TRBV20-1
CASSLFVAQYF	TGCGCCAGCAGCTTGTTTGTGGCCCAGTACTTC	-	TRBJ2-5	-	TRBV5-1
CASNQDPYPAINEKLFF	TGCGCCAGCAACCAAGACCCGTATCCCGCAATCAATGAAAAACTGTTTTTT	-	TRBJ1-4	-	TRBV4-1
CTSSLVVSDTGELSF	TGTACCAGCAGTTTAGTGGTGTCCGACACCGGGGAGCTGTCTTTT	-	TRBJ2-2	once	TRBV12-3/TRBV12-4
CASSTRDRSNAEAFF	TGTGCCAGCAGCACCAGAGACAGGTCGAACGCTGAAGCTTTCTTT	-	TRBJ1-1	many	TRBV11-3
CANSYKQMNSGNTIYF	TGTGCCAACAGTTACAAACAGATGAACTCTGGAAACACCATATATTTT	-	TRBJ1-3	-	TRBV6-5
CASSFLLVDMIQYF	TGTGCCAGCAGCTTTCTGCTAGTGGACATGATCCAGTACTTC	-	TRBJ2-5	-	TRBV11-2
CASTAAEPNTEAFF	TGTGCCAGCACCGCCGCGGAACCGAACACTGAAGCTTTCTTT	-	TRBJ1-1	many	TRBV6-2/TRBV6-3
CTSSREDSTPYEQYF	TGTACGAGCAGCCGAGAAGACAGTACCCCCTACGAGCAGTACTTC	-	TRBJ2-7	-	TRBV6-1
CASTRAYGRAPYSGGAAETQYF	TGTGCCAGCACTAGGGCATATGGCAGGGCCCCCTATAGCGGGGGGGCCGCGGAGACACAGTACTTC	TRBD2	TRBJ2-5	-	TRBV6-2/TRBV6-3
CASSGSGTVNEQFF	TGTGCCAGCAGCGGCTCTGGGACGGTCAATGAGCAGTTCTTC	-	TRBJ2-1	-	TRBV5-4
CASSKRVATDYNEQFF	TGTGCCAGCAGCAAAAGGGTAGCGACGGACTACAATGAGCAGTTCTTC	-	TRBJ2-1	-	TRBV6-2/TRBV6-3
CAISESGKINEKLFF	TGTGCCATCAGTGAGTCGGGGAAGATAAATGAAAAACTGTTTTTT	-	TRBJ1-4	few	TRBV10-3
CSARPGHQTEAFF	TGCAGCGCAAGGCCGGGACATCAAACTGAAGCTTTCTTT	-	TRBJ1-1	-	TRBV29-1
CASSPSGVVETQYF	TGTGCCAGCAGCCCTAGCGGGGTCGTGGAGACCCAGTACTTC	TRBD2	TRBJ2-5	few	TRBV6-2/TRBV6-3
CNATETGGTSGYTF	TGCAATGCTACTGAGACAGGGGGTACTTCTGGCTACACCTTC	TRBD1	TRBJ1-2	-	TRBV20-1
CASSRRVTLYGYTF	TGTGCCAGCAGCCGCAGGGTAACCCTCTATGGCTACACCTTC	-	TRBJ1-2	many	TRBV12-3/TRBV12-4
CASSYTLDTEAFF	TGTGCCAGCAGTTACACCCTGGACACTGAAGCTTTCTTT	-	TRBJ1-1	many	TRBV6-2/TRBV6-3
CASSHPAVGTSGSGEQFF	TGTGCCAGCAGCCACCCTGCGGTCGGGACTAGCGGGAGCGGTGAGCAGTTCTTC	TRBD2	TRBJ2-1	-	TRBV4-2
CDSSYNMDEQYF	TGTGACAGCAGCTACAACATGGACGAGCAGTACTTC	-	TRBJ2-7	-	TRBV6-5
CASSLGGVYYNEQFF	TGTGCCAGCAGCTTAGGCGGGGTCTACTACAATGAGCAGTTCTTC	-	TRBJ2-1	medium-sized	TRBV11-2
CPSSQDGGLAGGTETQYF	TGCCCCAGCAGCCAAGATGGGGGGCTAGCGGGAGGTACGGAGACCCAGTACTTC	TRBD2	TRBJ2-5	-	TRBV4-1
CASILPGGSNQPQHF	TGTGCCAGCATTTTACCAGGGGGAAGCAATCAGCCCCAGCATTTT	TRBD1	TRBJ1-5	-	TRBV28
CSVATPGGTDTQHF	TGCAGTGTCGCCACTCCGGGGGGCACGGATACGCAGCATTTT	-	TRBJ1-5	-	TRBV20-1
CASSPGQGGSGNTIYF	TGTGCCAGCAGCCCCGGACAGGGGGGATCTGGAAACACCATATATTTT	TRBD1	TRBJ1-3	many	TRBV6-5
CASSHRLAGTYEQYF	TGTGCCAGCAGCCATAGACTAGCGGGAACCTACGAGCAGTACTTC	TRBD2	TRBJ2-7	-	TRBV28